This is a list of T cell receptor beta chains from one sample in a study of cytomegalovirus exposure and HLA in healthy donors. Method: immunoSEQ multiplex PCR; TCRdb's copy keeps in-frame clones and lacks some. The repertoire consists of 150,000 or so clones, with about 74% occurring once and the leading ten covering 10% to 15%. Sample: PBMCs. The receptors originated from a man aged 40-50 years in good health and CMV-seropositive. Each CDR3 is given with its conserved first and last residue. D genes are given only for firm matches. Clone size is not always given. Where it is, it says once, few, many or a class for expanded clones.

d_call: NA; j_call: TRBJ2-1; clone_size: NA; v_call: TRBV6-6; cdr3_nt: TGTGCCAGCAGTTACTCCGTAGGGGTGAAGGGCAATGAGCAGTTCTTC; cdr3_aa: CASSYSVGVKGNEQFF
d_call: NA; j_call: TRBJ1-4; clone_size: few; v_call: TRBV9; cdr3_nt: TGTGCCAGCAGCGTGGGCCACCTCGAAGGTGAAAAACTGTTTTTT; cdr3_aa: CASSVGHLEGEKLFF
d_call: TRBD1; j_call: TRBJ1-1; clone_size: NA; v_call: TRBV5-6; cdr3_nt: TGTGCCAGCAGCCACGGGACAGAGAACACTGAAGCTTTCTTT; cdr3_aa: CASSHGTENTEAFF
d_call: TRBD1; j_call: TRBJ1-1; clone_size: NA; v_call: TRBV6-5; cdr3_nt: TGTGCCAGCAGTCTCCGGGACAGTGAAGCTTTCTTT; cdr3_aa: CASSLRDSEAFF
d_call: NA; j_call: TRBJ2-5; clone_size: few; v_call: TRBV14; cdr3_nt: TGTGCCAGCAGCACTAGTTCTGAGACCCAGTACTTC; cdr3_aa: CASSTSSETQYF
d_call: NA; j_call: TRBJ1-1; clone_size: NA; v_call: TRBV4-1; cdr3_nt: TGCGCCAGCAGCCCGCGAATGGGGGGAGTTGGGGAGAACACTGAAGCTTTCTTT; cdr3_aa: CASSPRMGGVGENTEAFF
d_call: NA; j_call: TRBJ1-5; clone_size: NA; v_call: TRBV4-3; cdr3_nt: TGCGCCAGCAGCCAAGAATGGGTGCGCTGGCAGGGCAATCAGCCCCAGCATTTT; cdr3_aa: CASSQEWVRWQGNQPQHF
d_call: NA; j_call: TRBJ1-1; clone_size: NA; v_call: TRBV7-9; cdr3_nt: TGTGCCAGCAGCTCCGGAGCGGGCACTGAAGCTTTCTTT; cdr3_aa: CASSSGAGTEAFF
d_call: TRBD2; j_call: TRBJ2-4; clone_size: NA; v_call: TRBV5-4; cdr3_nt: TGTGCCAGCAGCTCGGGACTAGCGGGAGTAGACGTGAACATTCAGTACTTC; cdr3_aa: CASSSGLAGVDVNIQYF
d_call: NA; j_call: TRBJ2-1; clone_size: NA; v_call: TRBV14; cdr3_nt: TGTGCCAGCAGCCAGAAACTAGCATTTGAGCAGTTCTTC; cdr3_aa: CASSQKLAFEQFF
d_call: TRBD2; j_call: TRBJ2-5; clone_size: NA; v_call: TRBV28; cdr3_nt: TGTGCCAGCAGTTTACGAGGCGGGGGAGCTGTTCGATGGACCCAGTACTTC; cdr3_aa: CASSLRGGGAVRWTQYF
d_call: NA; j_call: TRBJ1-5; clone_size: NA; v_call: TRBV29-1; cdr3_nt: TGCAGCGTTCGCAGTTCAAGCAATCAGCCCCAGCATTTT; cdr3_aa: CSVRSSSNQPQHF
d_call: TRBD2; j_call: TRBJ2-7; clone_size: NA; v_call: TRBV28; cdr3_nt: TGTGCCAGCAGTTCCCTAACTAGCGCTAGCTCCTACGAGCAGTACTTC; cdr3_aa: CASSSLTSASSYEQYF
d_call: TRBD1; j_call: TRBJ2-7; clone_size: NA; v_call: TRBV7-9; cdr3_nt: TGTGCCAGCAGCATCCGGGACAGTTTATACGAGCAGTACTTC; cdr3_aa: CASSIRDSLYEQYF
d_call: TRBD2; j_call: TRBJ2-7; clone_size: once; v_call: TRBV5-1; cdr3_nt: TGCGCCAGCAGCCGGACTAGTTCCTACGAGCAGTACTTC; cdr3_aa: CASSRTSSYEQYF
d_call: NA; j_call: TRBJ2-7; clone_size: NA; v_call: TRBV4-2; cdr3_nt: TGTGCCAGCAGCCAATGGGACTCCTACTACGAGCAGTACTTC; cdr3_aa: CASSQWDSYYEQYF
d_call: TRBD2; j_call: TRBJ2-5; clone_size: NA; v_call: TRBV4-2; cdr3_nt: TGTGCCAGCAGCCAAGGAAGGACTAGTGGCGTCCAAGAGACCCAGTACTTC; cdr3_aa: CASSQGRTSGVQETQYF
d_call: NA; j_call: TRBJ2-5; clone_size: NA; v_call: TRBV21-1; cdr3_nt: TGTGCCAGCAGCTTCAGGGGGGCCCAAGAGACCCAGTACTTC; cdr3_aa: CASSFRGAQETQYF
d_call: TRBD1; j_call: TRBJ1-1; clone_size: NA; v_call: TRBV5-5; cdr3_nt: TGTGCCAGCAGCTGGGGACAGACCACTGAAGCTTTCTTT; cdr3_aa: CASSWGQTTEAFF
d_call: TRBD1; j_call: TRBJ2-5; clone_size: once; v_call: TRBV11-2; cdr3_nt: TGTGCCAGCACCTCATCAGGACAGGAAGAGACCCAGTACTTC; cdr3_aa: CASTSSGQEETQYF
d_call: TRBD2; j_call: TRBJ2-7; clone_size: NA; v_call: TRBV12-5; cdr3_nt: TGTGCTAGTGGTTTGCTCCGGGGGGACGAGCAGTACTTC; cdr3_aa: CASGLLRGDEQYF
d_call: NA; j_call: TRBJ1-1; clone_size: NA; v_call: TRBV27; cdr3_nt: TGTGCCAGCTGGGGGTGGGACATGAACACTGAAGCTTTCTTT; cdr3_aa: CASWGWDMNTEAFF
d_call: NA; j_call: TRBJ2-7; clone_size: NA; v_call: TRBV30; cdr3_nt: TGTGCCTGGAGCCGACAGAACTACGAGCAGTACTTC; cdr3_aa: CAWSRQNYEQYF
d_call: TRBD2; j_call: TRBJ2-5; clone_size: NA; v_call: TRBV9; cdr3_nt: TGTGCCAGCAGCGTAGATCTAGCGGGAGGGGAAGAGACCCAGTACTTC; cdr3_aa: CASSVDLAGGEETQYF
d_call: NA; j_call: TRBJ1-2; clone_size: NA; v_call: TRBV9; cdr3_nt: TGTGCCAGCAGCGTAGGGAGGCCCTTCTCTAATGGCTACACCTTC; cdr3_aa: CASSVGRPFSNGYTF
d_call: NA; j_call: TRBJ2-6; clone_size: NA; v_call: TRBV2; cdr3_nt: TGTGCCAGCTGCGGGGGCGCTGGGGCCAACGTCCTGACTTTC; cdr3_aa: CASCGGAGANVLTF
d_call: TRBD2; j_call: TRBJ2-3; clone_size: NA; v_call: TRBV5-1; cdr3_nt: TGCGCCAGCAGCCCTATAGCGGGAGGAATGGGGGATACGCAGTATTTT; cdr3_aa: CASSPIAGGMGDTQYF
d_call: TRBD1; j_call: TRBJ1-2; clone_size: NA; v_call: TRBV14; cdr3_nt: TGTGCCAGCAGCCAAGTCGTGGACAGGGAGTCTGGCTACACCTTC; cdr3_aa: CASSQVVDRESGYTF
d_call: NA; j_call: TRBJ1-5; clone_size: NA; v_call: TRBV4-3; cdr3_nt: TGCGCCAGCAGCCAAGGGGGGCAGTACAATCAGCCCCAGCATTTT; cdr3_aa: CASSQGGQYNQPQHF
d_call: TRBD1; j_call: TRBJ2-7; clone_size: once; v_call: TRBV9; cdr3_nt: TGTGCCAGCAGCGCAGCCGGGACAGGGACGTCCGAGCAGTACTTC; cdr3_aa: CASSAAGTGTSEQYF
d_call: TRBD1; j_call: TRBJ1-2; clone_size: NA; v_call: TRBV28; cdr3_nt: TGTGCCAGCAGCCCAGGGGGAAAAGGATATGGCTACACCTTC; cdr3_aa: CASSPGGKGYGYTF
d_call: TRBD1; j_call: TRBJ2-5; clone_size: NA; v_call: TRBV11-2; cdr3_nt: TGTGCCAGCAGCCCGCTACGGGACAGGGATGAGACCCAGTACTTC; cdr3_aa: CASSPLRDRDETQYF
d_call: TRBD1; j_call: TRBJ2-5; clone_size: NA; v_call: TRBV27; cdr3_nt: TGTGCCAGCAGCCGAAGACAGGGGGCGGGAGAGACCCAGTACTTC; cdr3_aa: CASSRRQGAGETQYF
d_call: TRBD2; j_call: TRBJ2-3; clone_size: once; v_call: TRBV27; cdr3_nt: TGTGCCAGCAGTTTATTGGCTAGCGGGAGCACAGATACGCAGTATTTT; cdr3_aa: CASSLLASGSTDTQYF
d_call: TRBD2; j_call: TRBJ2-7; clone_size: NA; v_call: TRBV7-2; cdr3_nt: TGTGCCAGCAGCCCCACTAGCGGACCCTACGAGCAGTACTTC; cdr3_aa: CASSPTSGPYEQYF
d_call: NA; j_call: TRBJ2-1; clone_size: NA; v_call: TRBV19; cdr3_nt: TGTGCCAGTAGTATCGCCGGGACACCTTACAATGAGCAGTTCTTC; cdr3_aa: CASSIAGTPYNEQFF
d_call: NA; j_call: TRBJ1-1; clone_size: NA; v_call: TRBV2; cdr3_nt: TGTGCCAGCAGTCTAGATTCCTTGTATGAAGCTTTCTTT; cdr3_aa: CASSLDSLYEAFF
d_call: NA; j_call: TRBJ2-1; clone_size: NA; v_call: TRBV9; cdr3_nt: TGTGCCAGCAGCCCCCAGGGCACTGAGCAGTTCTTC; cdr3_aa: CASSPQGTEQFF
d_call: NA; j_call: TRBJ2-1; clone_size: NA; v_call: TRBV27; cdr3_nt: TGTGCCAGCAGTTTCCCCGGGACTCCTAATGAGCAGTTCTTC; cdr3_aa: CASSFPGTPNEQFF
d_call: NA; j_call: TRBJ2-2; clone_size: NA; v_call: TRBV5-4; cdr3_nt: TGTGCCAGCAGCTTTGTGCGGGGCGCGAGGACCGGGGAGCTGTTTTTT; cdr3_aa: CASSFVRGARTGELFF
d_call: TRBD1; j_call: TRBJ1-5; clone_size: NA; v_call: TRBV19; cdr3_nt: TGTGCCACCCGACAGGGGACGCAGCCCCAGCATTTT; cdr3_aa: CATRQGTQPQHF
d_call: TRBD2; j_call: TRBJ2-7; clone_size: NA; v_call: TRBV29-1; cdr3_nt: TGCAGCGTTGACCATGGGACTAGCGGGAGCAACGAGCAGTACTTC; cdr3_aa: CSVDHGTSGSNEQYF
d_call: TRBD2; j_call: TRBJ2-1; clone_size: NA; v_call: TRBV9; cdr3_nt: TGTGCCAGCAGCACTCCTAGCGGTTGGGTGGGGGAGCAGTTCTTC; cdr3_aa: CASSTPSGWVGEQFF
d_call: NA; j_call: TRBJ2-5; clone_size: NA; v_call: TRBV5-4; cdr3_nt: TGTGCCAGCAGCGGAGCGGTGGAGACCCAGTACTTC; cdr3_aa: CASSGAVETQYF
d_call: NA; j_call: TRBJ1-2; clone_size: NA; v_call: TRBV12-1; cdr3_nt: TGTGCCAGCAGCTCCCCGCCCGTACAGGGTTCTCATGGCTACACCTTC; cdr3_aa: CASSSPPVQGSHGYTF
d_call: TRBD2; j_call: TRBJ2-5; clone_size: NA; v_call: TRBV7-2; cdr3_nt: TGTGCCAGCAGCTCCCGGGTGGCGGGAGAGCAGTACTTC; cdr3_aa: CASSSRVAGEQYF